The next 22 T cell receptor beta chains were all read from a single sample in a study of blood T cell repertoires in COVID-19. Profiling relied on immunoSEQ multiplex PCR, and the TCRdb table lists in-frame clones only, not all of them. The sample includes about 110,000 clones, 75% to 90% seen only once; the top ten take about 1%. Source material: peripheral blood. The receptors were sampled from a human donor in a cohort sampled during active COVID-19.

The chain recombines TRBV6-8 with TRBJ2-1; possible D gene TRBD2, 6 bases. Germline assignment: CDR1 MNHGY and CDR2 SAAAGT. Trimming stripped 6 bases from V and 7 bases from J, with 16 bases between. The CDR3 sequence is 14 residues long. The CDR3 loop reads CASSRDSPQNEQFF. DNA of the CDR3: TGTGCCAGCAGCCGGGACTCTCCTCAGAATGAGCAGTTCTTC.

V and J are TRBV11-2 and TRBJ1-2; D ambiguous. This CDR3 comprises 12 residues. Deletions cut 1 base from V and 4 bases from J, with 4 bases between. Per the germline V gene, CDR1 is SGHAT and CDR2 is FQNNGV. CDR3 DNA: TGTGCCAGCAGCTTAGGGAGCTATGGCTACACCTTC. Protein sequence: CASSLGSYGYTF.

The chain employs TRBV20-1 and TRBJ2-1; no definite D call. Germline V gives CDR1 DFQATT, CDR2 SNEGSKA (reference sequence). V lost 1 base and J 6 bases, leaving 4 bases between the germline ends. The CDR3 covers 11 residues. As DNA, the CDR3 is TGCAGTGCTAGAGGGCTCAATGAGCAGTTCTTC. It yields the protein CSARGLNEQFF.

This rearrangement joins TRBV29-1 to TRBJ2-5; 7 positions match TRBD2. The CDR3 contains 13 residues. Germline V gene sequence: CDR1 SQVTM, CDR2 ANQGSEA. J was trimmed by 3 bases and V by 6 bases; bases with no gene match: 7. The DNA of the CDR3 is TGCAGCGTCGGACTAGGAGGAGAAGAGACCCAGTACTTC. Translating gives CSVGLGGEETQYF. Combining the CDR3 with reference TRBV29-1 and TRBJ2-5 gives the whole variable domain SAVISQKPSRDICQRGTSLTIQCQVDSQVTMMFWYRQQPGQSLTLIATANQGSEATYESGFVIDKFPISRPNLTFSTLTVSNMSPEDSSIYLCSVGLGGEETQYFGPGTRLLVL.

The chain recombines TRBV24-1 with TRBJ2-2; weak D call: TRBD2 (6 bases). Per the germline V gene, CDR1 is KGHDR and CDR2 is SFDVKD. Trimming pared 4 bases from V and 6 bases from J, leaving 14 bases between. This CDR3 has 15 amino acids. The CDR3 DNA sequence: TGTGCCACCAGTGACGCCACTAGCCGGTCCGGGGAGCTGTTTTTT. It is translated as CATSDATSRSGELFF.

This chain connects TRBV4-1 to TRBJ1-6; the D is unclear. Trimming removed 0 bases at V and 0 bases at J, with 6 bases between. The CDR3 spans 16 residues. Germline CDR1 and CDR2: MGHRA and YSYEKL. Written as DNA, the CDR3 is TGCGCCAGCAGCCAAGATACCAGCTCCTATAATTCACCCCTCCACTTT. Protein product: CASSQDTSSYNSPLHF.

J is TRBJ1-4 and V is TRBV19; D is unclear. V dropped 3 bases and J dropped 7 bases, with 12 bases sitting between them. This CDR3 has 14 amino acids. The germline V gene encodes CDR1 LNHDA and CDR2 SQIVND (reference sequence). CDR3 DNA: TGTGCCAGTAGTATGGAGCCCGGAGGTGAAAAACTGTTTTTT. This gives the protein CASSMEPGGEKLFF.

This sequence joins TRBV28 and TRBJ1-1; 9 bases line up with TRBD1. The CDR3 runs to 16 residues. V was pared by 7 bases and J by 5 bases, with 14 bases of the junction left unmatched. Germline V gene lookup returns CDR1 MDHEN and CDR2 SYDVKM. The CDR3 bases are TGTGCCAGCATCCTAAGTCCGGGACAGGGATTGACTGAAGCTTTCTTT. Translated, it gives CASILSPGQGLTEAFF. Supplemented by reference TRBV28 and TRBJ1-1, the full variable domain reads DVKVTQSSRYLVKRTGEKVFLECVQDMDHENMFWYRQDPGLGLRLIYFSYDVKMKEKGDIPEGYSVSREKKERFSLILESASTNQTSMYLCASILSPGQGLTEAFFGQGTRLTVV.

The table lists this clone with a count of one. The chain recombines TRBV10-3 with TRBJ1-1, with 7 bases identical to TRBD1. Germline V CDR1 and CDR2: ENHRY, SYGVKD. V trimming: 8 bases; J trimming: 3 bases; junction bases outside the gene matches: 6. The CDR3 consists of 13 residues. The CDR3 protein is CAIGKGADTEAFF. CDR3 coding DNA: TGTGCCATCGGAAAGGGGGCGGACACTGAAGCTTTCTTT.

The chain uses TRBV28 and TRBJ1-1; 7 nucleotides match TRBD1. Looked up from germline, CDR1 is MDHEN and CDR2 is SYDVKM. The CDR3 consists of 13 residues. The trim removed 10 bases at V and 0 bases at J, leaving 5 bases unmatched. CDR3 sequence reads: CAIQTGLNTEAFF. Written as DNA, the CDR3 is TGTGCCATTCAGACAGGGCTGAACACTGAAGCTTTCTTT. The full variable domain, completed using reference TRBV28 and TRBJ1-1, is DVKVTQSSRYLVKRTGEKVFLECVQDMDHENMFWYRQDPGLGLRLIYFSYDVKMKEKGDIPEGYSVSREKKERFSLILESASTNQTSMYLCAIQTGLNTEAFFGQGTRLTVV.

The chain uses TRBV29-1 and TRBJ1-2; 10 bases align to TRBD1. This CDR3 has 13 residues. Germline V gene sequence: CDR1 SQVTM, CDR2 ANQGSEA. V gave up 5 bases and J gave up 6 bases; unmatched junction bases: 6. CDR3 in amino acids: CSVQDRGMDGYTF. The CDR3 nucleotides are TGCAGCGTTCAGGACAGGGGGATGGATGGCTACACCTTC.

This sequence joins TRBV27 and TRBJ1-6; D perhaps matches TRBD1 (6 bases). Trimming stripped 6 bases from V and 11 bases from J, with 14 bases between. Per the germline V gene, CDR1 is MNHEY and CDR2 is SMNVEV (reference sequence). The CDR3 spans 13 residues. CDR3 nucleotides: TGTGCCAGCAGCCCTAAACCAGGGGCACCCCTCCACTTT. As protein: CASSPKPGAPLHF.

CDR3 in amino acids: CASSLILSNEQFF. Here the CDR3 DNA reads TGTGCCAGCAGCTTAATACTTTCTAATGAGCAGTTCTTC. The chain employs TRBV7-9 and TRBJ2-1, with no clear D. CDR1 is SEHNR, CDR2 FQNEAQ, per germline (reference sequence). The CDR3 is 13 amino acids. V dropped 2 bases and J dropped 7 bases, with 9 bases sitting between them.

The chain joins TRBV27 to TRBJ2-1; D unclear. The germline CDR1 and CDR2 sequences are MNHEY and SMNVEV (reference sequence). The CDR3 contains 11 residues. The V end was cut by 5 bases, the J end by 8 bases, with 7 bases between. DNA for the CDR3: TGTGCCAGCAGTCGCCGAGATGAGCAGTTCTTC. Protein sequence: CASSRRDEQFF.

CDR3 bases: TGTGCCAGCAGTGGGGGCAGCAGCCACGAGCAGTACTTC. This translates into CASSGGSSHEQYF. The V call is TRBV5-5, the J call TRBJ2-7; possibly TRBD1 for D (6 bases). The CDR3 consists of 13 residues. The germline gives CDR1 SGHKS, CDR2 YYEKEE (reference sequence). V lost 5 bases, J lost 5 bases, and 14 bases lay in between.

This rearrangement joins TRBV4-2 to TRBJ1-6; 7 nucleotides match TRBD1. This CDR3 has 16 amino acids. Germline lookup yields CDR1 LGHNA and CDR2 YNFKEQ. Trimming took 4 bases from V and 9 from J; bases not matched to a gene: 12. In DNA, the CDR3 is TGTGCCAGCAGCCCTGGGGACAGAACATTAGCTTCACCCCTCCACTTT. Translating it yields CASSPGDRTLASPLHF.

V is TRBV3-1 (or the pseudogene TRBV3-2) and J is TRBJ2-5, with D possibly being TRBD2 (5 bases). The CDR3 has 14 amino acids. Deletions cut 4 bases from V and 4 bases from J, with 13 bases between. CDR1 is LGHDT, CDR2 YNNKEL, per germline (reference sequence). This CDR3 reads CASSPWTDRETQYF. The CDR3 nucleotides are TGTGCCAGCAGCCCGTGGACTGATCGAGAGACCCAGTACTTC.

V and J are TRBV18 and TRBJ1-2, with TRBD1 matching 7 bases. Germline CDR1 KGHSH, CDR2 LQKENI. The CDR3 length is 14 residues. Germline trimming cut 2 bases from V and 3 bases from J; bases unmatched to any gene: 3. This CDR3 is CASSPKGQYYGYTF. CDR3 DNA sequence: TGTGCCAGCTCACCAAAGGGACAGTACTATGGCTACACCTTC.

The sample holds a few counts of this clone. The gene calls are TRBV5-1 and TRBJ1-1, with D uncertain. Germline V lookup: CDR1 SGHRS, CDR2 YFSETQ. Deletions cut 2 bases from V and 2 bases from J, with 13 bases between. CDR3 length: 15 residues. CDR3 sequence: CASSFTGSGNTEAFF. The CDR3, as DNA: TGCGCCAGCAGCTTCACGGGATCAGGAAACACTGAAGCTTTCTTT.

The chain employs TRBV13 and TRBJ2-5, with TRBD1 matching over 10 bases. Germline CDR1 and CDR2: PRHDT and FYEKMQ (reference sequence). The length of the CDR3 is 14 residues. Unmatched junction bases numbered 7, after V lost 5 bases and J lost 7 bases. CDR3 sequence (DNA): TGTGCCAGCAGCGTACCGAGGACAGGGGGGACCCAGTACTTC. Translating it yields CASSVPRTGGTQYF.

V usage is TRBV4-3 and J usage is TRBJ2-7; TRBD2 matches at 8 bases. Germline CDR1 and CDR2: LGHNA and YSLEER. This CDR3 has 15 residues. V lost 4 bases and J lost 7; bases outside the gene matches: 12. The CDR3 sequence is CASSLNTRREDEQYF. CDR3 sequence (DNA): TGCGCCAGCAGCCTTAATACCAGGCGGGAGGATGAGCAGTACTTC.

This rearrangement joins TRBV6-2 or TRBV6-3 to TRBJ2-1, with 8 bases lining up with TRBD2. This CDR3 contains 14 residues. In germline, CDR1 is MNHEY, CDR2 SVGEGT. V shed 2 bases, J shed 15 bases, and the junction held 12 bases outside the gene matches. Written as DNA, the CDR3 is TGTGCCAGCAGTTACCCCGGGACTAGTTTCGTTCTGTTCTTC. Its translation: CASSYPGTSFVLFF.